A selection of T cell receptor beta chains follows, all from one sample in a study of T cells in Graves' hyperthyroidism and ophthalmopathy. TCRdb re-called the multiplex PCR reads through MiXCR, storing one row per CDR3 protein. This table holds hundreds of thousands of distinct CDR3 sequences, under 15% found once. Material: blood. The source is a woman in her thirties or forties with Graves' ophthalmopathy. The CDR3 runs from the conserved cysteine through the conserved F or W. D genes are given only for firm matches. For some rows the clone size is stated as once, few or many, or as a class when expanded; others skip it.

size	V	D	J	DNA	CDR3
.	TRBV5-1	.	TRBJ1-1	TGCGCCGGCAGCTCCCGACCAGGGGCTCTGGGTACTGAAGCTTTCTTT	CAGSSRPGALGTEAFF
many	TRBV11-2	TRBD1	TRBJ1-1	TGTGCCAGCAGCCCCCCTTACAGGGGCACTGAAGCTTTCTTT	CASSPPYRGTEAFF
many	TRBV7-8	.	TRBJ2-5	TGTGCCAGCAGCTTAGTGGCAGAAGAGACCCAGTACTTC	CASSLVAEETQYF
many	TRBV7-2	TRBD1	TRBJ2-5	TGTGCCAGCAGCCCGGACAGGGCAGAGACCCAGTACTTC	CASSPDRAETQYF
many	TRBV12-5	.	TRBJ1-5	TGTGCTAGTGGTTTGGGAGGGCAGGGGAGGCAGCCCCAGCATTTT	CASGLGGQGRQPQHF
many	TRBV12-3/TRBV12-4	TRBD2	TRBJ2-5	TGTGCCAGCAGTCCTGGGACTAGCGGGCTCCAAGAGACCCAGTACTTC	CASSPGTSGLQETQYF
many	TRBV12-3/TRBV12-4	TRBD2	TRBJ2-2	TGTGCCAGCAGATGGAGCGGGAGGCTGACCGGGGAGCTGTTTTTT	CASRWSGRLTGELFF
.	TRBV30	.	TRBJ1-3	TGTGGGCGCGGCTCCTCTGGAAACACCATATATTTT	CGRGSSGNTIYF
many	TRBV15	.	TRBJ2-7	TGTGCCACCAGCCTCGCGTTGCGGGACGAGCAGTACTTC	CATSLALRDEQYF
many	TRBV6-5	.	TRBJ1-1	TGTGCCAGCAGTTACGGAGGGGGGAACACTGAAGCTTTCTTT	CASSYGGGNTEAFF
many	TRBV4-2	.	TRBJ2-7	TGTGCCAGCAGCCATGGTACATTGGGGTACGAGCAGTACTTC	CASSHGTLGYEQYF
.	TRBV6-2/TRBV6-3	.	TRBJ2-7	TGTGCCAGCAGTTACCCCTTGCGAGGCGTCGTATGGCTCGAGCAGTACTTC	CASSYPLRGVVWLEQYF
many	TRBV27	.	TRBJ2-4	TGTGCCAGCAGTTTACCCCCGTGCTTAGCCAAAAACATTCAGTACTTC	CASSLPPCLAKNIQYF
few	TRBV19	.	TRBJ2-5	TGTGCCAGTCGAAGGACCAGTGGAGAAGAGACCCAGTACTTC	CASRRTSGEETQYF
.	TRBV30	TRBD2	TRBJ2-5	TGTGCCTGGAGTGTACTGGGACTAGCGGGAGAGGAGACCCAGTACTTC	CAWSVLGLAGEETQYF
many	TRBV12-3/TRBV12-4	.	TRBJ2-7	TGTGCCAGCAGTTTAAGGCCTGGGCCCTACGAGCAGTACTTC	CASSLRPGPYEQYF
many	TRBV27	TRBD2	TRBJ2-7	TGTGCCAGCAGTTCCGGACTAGAGTCGGGCGAGCAGTACTTC	CASSSGLESGEQYF
.	TRBV9	TRBD1	TRBJ1-1	TGTGCCAGCAGCGTCCAAGGGGGCAAGGAAGCTTTCTTT	CASSVQGGKEAFF
many	TRBV24-1	.	TRBJ2-5	TGTGCCACCAGTGATTCGGGCAGAGAGACCCAGTACTTC	CATSDSGRETQYF
many	TRBV4-3	.	TRBJ1-2	TGCGCCAGCAGCCAAGATCACAGAAACTATGGCTACACCTTC	CASSQDHRNYGYTF
many	TRBV28	TRBD1	TRBJ1-6	TGTGCCAGCAGTTCCCGGGACAGGGGCCGGAATTCACCCCTCCACTTT	CASSSRDRGRNSPLHF
many	TRBV28	.	TRBJ2-5	TGTGCCAGCAGTTTTTCACAGGTCCAAGAGACCCAGTACTTC	CASSFSQVQETQYF
many	TRBV7-6	TRBD2	TRBJ2-5	TGTGCCAGCAGCTTAGCCGTCCCCCAGACTAGCGGGAGGACGGGGCGGACCCAGTACTTC	CASSLAVPQTSGRTGRTQYF
few	TRBV5-5	TRBD2	TRBJ2-2	TGTGCCAGCAGCCCCGGACTAGCGGCCGCCGGGGAGCTGTTTTTT	CASSPGLAAAGELFF
many	TRBV6-1	.	TRBJ1-1	TGTGCCAGCAGTCTTTCCCTCGCACAGAACACTGAAGCTTTCTTT	CASSLSLAQNTEAFF
many	TRBV28	.	TRBJ2-7	TGTGCCAGCAGGACCGGGACAAAACTTAGCGAGCAGTACTTC	CASRTGTKLSEQYF
many	TRBV20-1	.	TRBJ1-1	TGCAGTGCTAGAGATCACAGAAACACTGAAGCTTTCTTT	CSARDHRNTEAFF
.	TRBV6-2/TRBV6-3	.	TRBJ1-1	TGTGCCAGCAGCCGGATCCTCATTGGGGAGAGTGAAGCTTTCTTT	CASSRILIGESEAFF
many	TRBV6-5	.	TRBJ1-1	TGTGCCAGCAGTTACGGAGGTTGGGGGGCCGACACTGAAGCTTTCTTT	CASSYGGWGADTEAFF
many	TRBV20-1	TRBD2	TRBJ2-7	TGCAGTGCTAGTAAAGGCGGGAGGCCCAGCTTC	CSASKGGRPSF
.	TRBV19	TRBD1	TRBJ1-5	TGTGCTAGTTCGGATCCGGGACAGGGAATAAATCAGCCCCAGCATTTT	CASSDPGQGINQPQHF
.	TRBV20-1	TRBD2	TRBJ2-7	TGCAGTGCTAGAGGGAGCGGGAGTCTGTACGAGCAGTACTTC	CSARGSGSLYEQYF
few	TRBV3-1	.	TRBJ1-3	TGTGCCAGCAGCCAAGAGGGCCTCGGCCTCAACACCATATATTTT	CASSQEGLGLNTIYF
.	TRBV4-2	.	TRBJ2-2	TGTGCCAGCAGCCAAGAGGCTGGGACGGCCGGGGAGCTGTTTTTT	CASSQEAGTAGELFF
many	TRBV28	.	TRBJ1-1	TGTGCCAGCAGTTTTCGGCAGGAAGCTTTCTTT	CASSFRQEAFF
.	TRBV6-1	TRBD1	TRBJ1-6	TGTGCCAGCGGAGATAGGGGGCTGTCCTATAATTCACCCCTCCACTTT	CASGDRGLSYNSPLHF
few	TRBV11-1	TRBD2	TRBJ2-2	TGTGCCAGCAGCCCGGGACTAGCGGGATATAACACCGGGGAGCTGTTTTTT	CASSPGLAGYNTGELFF
many	TRBV11-2	.	TRBJ1-1	TGTGCCAGCAGCTTAGGGCAGGAGGGCTCAGCTTTCTTT	CASSLGQEGSAFF
.	TRBV10-3	.	TRBJ1-4	TGTGCCATCAGTGAGGGGTGGGAGAAGGGGCGCGAAAAACTGTTTTTT	CAISEGWEKGREKLFF
few	TRBV28	.	TRBJ1-5	TGTGCCAGCAGTTTATGGGGGATGAGCAATCAGCCCCAGCATTTT	CASSLWGMSNQPQHF
.	TRBV6-2/TRBV6-3	.	TRBJ1-1	TGTGCCAGCAGGCTAGGCCCGGGCCCCGCCACTGAAGCTTTCTTT	CASRLGPGPATEAFF
.	TRBV5-1	.	TRBJ2-5	TGCGCCAGCAGCTTGGGGAGCGCGGTCGAGACCCAGTACTTC	CASSLGSAVETQYF
many	TRBV7-2	.	TRBJ2-5	TGTGCCAGCAGCTCGACAATAGAGACCCAGTACTTC	CASSSTIETQYF
many	TRBV6-1	TRBD1	TRBJ1-5	TGTGCCAGCAGTCCCCCTTACTTGACAGGGAGCCAGCATTTT	CASSPPYLTGSQHF
.	TRBV4-1	.	TRBJ1-4	TGCGCCAGCAGCCGACGAGTGCCGGGGGAGAATGAAAAACTGTTTTTT	CASSRRVPGENEKLFF